The text below deals with one T cell receptor beta chain. Antigen unknown. This record comes from a study of cytomegalovirus exposure and HLA in healthy donors. Study-wide results and caveats: Judged likely to be a sequencing artifact was a cluster of highly shared sequence variants. In a later analysis, TCR beta V- and J-gene trimming was associated with a missense DCLRE1C variant.

The PCR contained 60 Vbeta and 13 Jbeta primers. Only in-frame clones appear in the TCRdb table, and some are missing; sequencing was by immunoSEQ multiplex PCR. The sample consists of 130,000 or so clones, approximately 84% of them appearing once. Trimming at V came to 1 base and at J to 7 bases, leaving 6 bases not matched to a gene. Germline V lookup: CDR1 KGHSH, CDR2 LQKENI. This CDR3 has 15 amino acids. This clonotype was sampled from a woman aged 40 to 50 in good health and CMV-seronegative. The genes are TRBV18 and TRBJ2-2; 7 bases map to TRBD2. The specimen sequenced was PBMCs. CDR3 in amino acids: CASSPLIREDGELFF. The CDR3, as DNA: TGTGCCAGCTCACCACTCATCCGGGAGGACGGGGAGCTGTTTTTT.